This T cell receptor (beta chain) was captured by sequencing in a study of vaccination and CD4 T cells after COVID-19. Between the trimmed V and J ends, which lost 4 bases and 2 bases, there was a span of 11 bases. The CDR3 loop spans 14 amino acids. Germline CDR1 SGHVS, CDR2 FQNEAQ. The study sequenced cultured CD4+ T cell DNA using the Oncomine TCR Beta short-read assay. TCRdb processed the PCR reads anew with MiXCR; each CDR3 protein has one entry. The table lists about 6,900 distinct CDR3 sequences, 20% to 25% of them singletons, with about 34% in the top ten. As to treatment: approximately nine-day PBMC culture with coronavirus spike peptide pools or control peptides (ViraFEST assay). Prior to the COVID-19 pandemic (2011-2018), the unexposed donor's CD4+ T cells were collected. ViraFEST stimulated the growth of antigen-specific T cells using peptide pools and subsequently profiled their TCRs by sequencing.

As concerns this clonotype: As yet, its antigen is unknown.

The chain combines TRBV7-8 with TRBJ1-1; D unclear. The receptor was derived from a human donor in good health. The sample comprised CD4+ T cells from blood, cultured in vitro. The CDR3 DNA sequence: TGTGCCAGCAGCTCCCAAACGTCTAACACTGAAGCTTTCTTT. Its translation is CASSSQTSNTEAFF.